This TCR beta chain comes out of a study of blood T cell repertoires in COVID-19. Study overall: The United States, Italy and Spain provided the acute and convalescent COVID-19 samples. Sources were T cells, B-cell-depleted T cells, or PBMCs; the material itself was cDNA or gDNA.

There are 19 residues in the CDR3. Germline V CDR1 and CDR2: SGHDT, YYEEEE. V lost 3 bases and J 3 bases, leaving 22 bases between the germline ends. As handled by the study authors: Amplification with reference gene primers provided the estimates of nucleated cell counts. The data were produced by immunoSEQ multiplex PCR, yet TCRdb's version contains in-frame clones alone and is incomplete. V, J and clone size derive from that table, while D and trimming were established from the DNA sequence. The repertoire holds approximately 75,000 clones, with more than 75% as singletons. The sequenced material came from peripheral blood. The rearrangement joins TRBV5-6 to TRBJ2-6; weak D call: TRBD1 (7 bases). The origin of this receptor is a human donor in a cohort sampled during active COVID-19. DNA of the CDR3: TGTGCCAGCAGCTCCTCTGGCCAGGGGGGTCTAGGTGGGGCCAACGTCCTGACTTTC. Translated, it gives CASSSSGQGGLGGANVLTF.